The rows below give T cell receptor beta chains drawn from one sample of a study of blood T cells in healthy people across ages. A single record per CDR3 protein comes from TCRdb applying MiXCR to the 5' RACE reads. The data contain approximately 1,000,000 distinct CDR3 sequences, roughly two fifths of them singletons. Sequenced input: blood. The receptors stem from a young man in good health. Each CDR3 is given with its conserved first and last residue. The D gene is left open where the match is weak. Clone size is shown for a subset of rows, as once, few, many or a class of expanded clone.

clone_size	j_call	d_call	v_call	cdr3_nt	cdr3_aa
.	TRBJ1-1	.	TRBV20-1	TGCAGTGCTAGAGGGGTGAGGAACACTGAAGCTTTCTTT	CSARGVRNTEAFF
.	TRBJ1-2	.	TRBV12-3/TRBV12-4	TGTGCCAGCAGTTGGAGTTTGTGGTCTAACTATGGCTACACCTTC	CASSWSLWSNYGYTF
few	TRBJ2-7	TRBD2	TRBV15	TGTGCCACCATAGCGCCGGGGGGAAGCTACGAGCAGTACTTC	CATIAPGGSYEQYF
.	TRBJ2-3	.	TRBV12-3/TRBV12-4	TGTGCCAGCAGTTTATCTTACCGGGACAGCACAGATACGCAGTATTTT	CASSLSYRDSTDTQYF
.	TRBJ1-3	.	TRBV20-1	TGCAGTGCTAGAGATTTAGGGAGTGGAAACACCATATATTTT	CSARDLGSGNTIYF
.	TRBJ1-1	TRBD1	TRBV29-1	TGCAGCGCTGGACAGGTGATGAACACTGAAGCTTTCTTT	CSAGQVMNTEAFF
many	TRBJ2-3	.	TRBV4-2	TGTGCCAGCAGCCAAGTTCAGGGGAGACCAGATACGCAGTATTTT	CASSQVQGRPDTQYF
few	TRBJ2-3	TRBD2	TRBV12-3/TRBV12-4	TGTGCCAGCAGTTTAAGCGGGGGAGCATCAGATACGCAGTATTTT	CASSLSGGASDTQYF
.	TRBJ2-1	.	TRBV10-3	TGTGCCATCAGTTCAGACCCCACCGGAGGCAATGAGCAGTTCTTC	CAISSDPTGGNEQFF
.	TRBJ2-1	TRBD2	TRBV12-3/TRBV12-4	TGTGCCAGCAGGGCTAGCGGGGACCCCTACAATGAGCAGTTCTTC	CASRASGDPYNEQFF
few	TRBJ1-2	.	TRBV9	TGTGCCAGCAGCGGCGGCCAAGACAGGCCCTATGGCTACACCTTC	CASSGGQDRPYGYTF
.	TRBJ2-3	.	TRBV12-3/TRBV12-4	TGTGCCAGCAGCGGGACCGTCAACACAGATACGCAGTATTTT	CASSGTVNTDTQYF
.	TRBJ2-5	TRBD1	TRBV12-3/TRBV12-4	TGTGCCAGCAGTTTGGCAGGGGGATACCGGTACTTC	CASSLAGGYRYF
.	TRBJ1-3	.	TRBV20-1	TGCAGTGCTAGGACGACAGACTCTGGAAACACCATATATTTT	CSARTTDSGNTIYF